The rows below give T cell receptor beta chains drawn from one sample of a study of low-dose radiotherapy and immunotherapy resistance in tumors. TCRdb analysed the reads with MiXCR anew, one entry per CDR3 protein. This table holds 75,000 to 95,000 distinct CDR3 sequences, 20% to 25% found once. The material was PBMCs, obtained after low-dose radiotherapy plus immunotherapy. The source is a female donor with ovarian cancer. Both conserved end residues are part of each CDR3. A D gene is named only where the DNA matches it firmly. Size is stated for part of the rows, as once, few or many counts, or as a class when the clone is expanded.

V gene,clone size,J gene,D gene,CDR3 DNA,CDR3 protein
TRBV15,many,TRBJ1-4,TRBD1,TGTGCCACCAGCAGGAGGACAGGGGGCTTAACTAATGAAAAACTGTTTTTT,CATSRRTGGLTNEKLFF
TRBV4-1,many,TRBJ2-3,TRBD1,TGCGCCAGCAGCCAAGTCGACAGGGGAACAGATACGCAGTATTTT,CASSQVDRGTDTQYF
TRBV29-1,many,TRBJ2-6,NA,TGCAGCGTTGTTGGTGTGCCTGGGGCCAACGTCCTGACTTTC,CSVVGVPGANVLTF
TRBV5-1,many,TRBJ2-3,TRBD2,TGCGCCAGCAGCTCTAGCGGGAGAGTCACAGATACGCAGTATTTT,CASSSSGRVTDTQYF
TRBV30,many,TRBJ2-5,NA,TGTGCCTGTACCGCCGGGGCCTCGACGGAGACCCAGTACTTC,CACTAGASTETQYF
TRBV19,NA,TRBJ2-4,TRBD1,TGTGCCAGTAGTAGAGGAACAGGGGGCGACAACATTCAGTACTTC,CASSRGTGGDNIQYF
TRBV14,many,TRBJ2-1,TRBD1,TGTGCCAGCAGCCCAGGGACAGGGGGCTCCTACAATGAGCAGTTCTTC,CASSPGTGGSYNEQFF
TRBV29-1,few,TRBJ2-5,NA,TGCAGCGGCCGGGCGACCTCTGCGAAAGAGACCCAGTACTTC,CSGRATSAKETQYF
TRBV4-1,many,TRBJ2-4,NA,TGCGCCAGCAGCCAAGAGGAGCGGCAGATACTAGCCAAAAACATTCAGTACTTC,CASSQEERQILAKNIQYF
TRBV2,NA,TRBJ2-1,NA,TGTGCCAGCAGTTCGGGACCCGGGACCTACAATGAGCAGTTCTTC,CASSSGPGTYNEQFF
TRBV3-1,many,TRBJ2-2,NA,TGTGCCAGCAGCCAGTCCCGGAACACCGGGGAGCTGTTTTTT,CASSQSRNTGELFF